The 32 T cell receptor beta chains presented below share a single source sample, sequenced in a study of vaccination effects on CD4 cells after COVID-19. In the ViraFEST assay, antigen-specific CD4+ clonotypes were identified by expansion after peptide-pool stimulation. On roughly day 9 of culture, CD4+ T cells were separated out. Documented for the person is a PCR-confirmed SARS-CoV-2 infection occurring between March and December 2020. For these receptors, no antigen is known. Produced via immunoSEQ multiplex PCR; TCRdb's table is partial and in-frame only. This table has 30,000 or so clones, approximately 78% appearing once. The specimen was CD4+ T cells from PBMCs cultured with a peptide pool, collected before COVID-19 vaccination. The origin of the receptors is a human donor who had a prior SARS-CoV-2 infection.

The chain recombines TRBV30 with TRBJ2-3; no definite D call. This CDR3 spans 12 amino acids. Germline CDR1 and CDR2: GTSNPN and SVGIG (reference sequence). Trimming took 4 bases from V and 2 from J, leaving 7 bases between them. This CDR3 is CAWNRFTDTQYF. CDR3 DNA sequence: TGTGCCTGGAACCGCTTCACAGATACGCAGTATTTT.

In its sample, this clone was seen once. V gene TRBV18 combines with J gene TRBJ2-3; D not resolved. Germline V gene data show CDR1 as KGHSH and CDR2 as LQKENI. CDR3 size: 18 residues. V lost 3 bases and J 3 bases, leaving 22 bases between the germline ends. This CDR3 reads CASSPRRYRLYETDTQYF. The CDR3 DNA follows: TGTGCCAGCTCACCGAGGCGGTACCGGTTATATGAAACAGATACGCAGTATTTT.

The V and J genes are TRBV19 and TRBJ2-7, with D perhaps matching TRBD1 (5 bases). The V gene's germline CDR1 is LNHDA and CDR2 SQIVND (reference sequence). The V end lost 6 bases, the J end lost 3 bases, and 12 bases lay between the germline ends. This CDR3 has 13 residues. The CDR3 DNA reads as TGTGCCAGTAGCCCGACAGTTTACTACGAGCAGTACTTC. It codes for CASSPTVYYEQYF.

The J gene is TRBJ1-1, the V gene TRBV2, with D possibly being TRBD1 (6 bases). Germline CDR1 reads SNHLY; CDR2 reads FYNNEI. V lost 4 bases, J lost 5 bases, and 20 bases lay in between. This CDR3 comprises 16 residues. The CDR3 loop is CASSAEQGFLGTEAFF. The CDR3 DNA reads as TGTGCCAGCAGTGCAGAGCAGGGGTTCCTAGGGACTGAAGCTTTCTTT.

The chain carries TRBV29-1 and TRBJ1-2; tentatively, D is TRBD1 (6 bases). This CDR3 is built from 15 residues. Per germline, CDR1 SQVTM and CDR2 ANQGSEA. Trimming removed 6 bases at V and 4 bases at J, with 21 bases between. The CDR3 coding sequence is TGCAGCGTGAGCCGGGACACGTTGGGATTCTATGGCTACACCTTC. Translated, it gives CSVSRDTLGFYGYTF. The entire variable domain, with the rest obtained from reference TRBV29-1 and TRBJ1-2, is as follows: SAVISQKPSRDICQRGTSLTIQCQVDSQVTMMFWYRQQPGQSLTLIATANQGSEATYESGFVIDKFPISRPNLTFSTLTVSNMSPEDSSIYLCSVSRDTLGFYGYTFGSGTRLTVV.

The rearrangement links TRBV7-2 to TRBJ2-7; a weak D match, TRBD2 (6 bases). V dropped 5 bases and J dropped 3 bases, with 20 bases sitting between them. The germline CDR1 and CDR2 sequences are SGHTA and FQGNSA. The CDR3 is 16 residues long. CDR3 bases: TGTGCCAGCAGCCCGTGGGTCGCGGGGAATTACTACGAGCAGTACTTC. Amino acids: CASSPWVAGNYYEQYF.

The DNA of the CDR3 is TGTGCCAGCAGTGAATTGGCAGGGGGACGGCACACCTTC. Protein sequence: CASSELAGGRHTF. The chain is built from TRBV2 and TRBJ1-2; TRBD1 agrees at 7 bases. The CDR3 loop spans 13 amino acids. With V trimmed by 2 bases and J by 12 bases, 9 bases remained unmatched. Germline V lookup: CDR1 SNHLY, CDR2 FYNNEI.

The chain recombines TRBV3-1 (or the pseudogene TRBV3-2) with TRBJ2-7; 9 bases agree with TRBD2. The ends lost 4 bases at V and 5 bases at J; junction bases unmatched: 3. The CDR3 totals 13 residues. Germline CDR1 and CDR2: LGHDT and YNNKEL (reference sequence). The CDR3 reads CASSLGLANEQYF. CDR3 nucleotides: TGTGCCAGCAGCCTGGGACTAGCTAACGAGCAGTACTTC.

This clone has more than one count but fewer than ten. The CDR3 nucleotides read TGTGCCAGCCGCCGGGATTTATCCTACGAGCAGTACTTC. Its translation: CASRRDLSYEQYF. V is TRBV5-4 and J is TRBJ2-7; D is perhaps TRBD2 (5 bases). The V and J ends lost 7 bases and 1 base respectively, with 12 bases between them. This CDR3 has 13 amino acids. CDR1 and CDR2 from the germline V gene are SGHNT and YYREEE (reference sequence).

This clone was picked up one time. The chain couples TRBV30 to TRBJ2-4; 7 bases are a match to TRBD1. There are 19 residues in the CDR3. CDR1 GTSNPN and CDR2 SVGIG come from the germline V gene (reference sequence). Trimming took 5 bases from V and 0 from J; bases not matched to a gene: 19. CDR3 protein: CAWSYRQGLRVLAKNIQYF. CDR3 DNA: TGTGCCTGGTCCTACCGACAGGGCTTGAGGGTACTAGCCAAAAACATTCAGTACTTC.

The rearrangement links TRBV9 to TRBJ2-2, with TRBD1 matching 8 bases. The CDR3 contains 16 residues. Germline CDR1 reads SGDLS; CDR2 reads YYNGEE. V was clipped by 0 bases and J by 4 bases; unmatched bases: 5. The CDR3 region is CASSVAGGGFTGELFF. The CDR3 nucleotides read TGTGCCAGCAGCGTAGCAGGGGGCGGGTTCACCGGGGAGCTGTTTTTT.

This rearrangement joins TRBV7-2 to TRBJ1-5; tentative D call: TRBD1 (5 bases). Germline CDR1 reads SGHTA; CDR2 reads FQGNSA. V was pared by 5 bases and J by 6 bases, with 14 bases between. This CDR3 has 14 amino acids. The CDR3 spells CASSPRLGGQPQHF. The DNA for the CDR3 is TGTGCCAGCAGCCCACGCCTGGGGGGTCAGCCCCAGCATTTT.

The rearrangement uses TRBV25-1 and TRBJ1-5; D not resolved. V was pared by 3 bases and J by 4 bases, with 19 bases between. CDR1 MGHDK and CDR2 SYGVNS come from the germline V gene. The CDR3 sequence is 17 residues long. The CDR3 spells CASSDWLRPQKNQPQHF. Here the CDR3 DNA reads TGTGCCAGCAGTGACTGGCTTCGACCTCAGAAAAATCAGCCCCAGCATTTT.

V gene TRBV6-2 or TRBV6-3 combines with J gene TRBJ2-7; 9 positions match TRBD1. This CDR3 comprises 12 residues. V was pared by 5 bases and J by 4 bases, with 0 bases of the junction left unmatched. The V gene's germline CDR1 is MNHEY and CDR2 SVGEGT. CDR3 DNA sequence: TGTGCCAGCAGTGACAGGGGGTACGAGCAGTACTTC. The encoded protein is CASSDRGYEQYF.

This clone has just a few counts. The J gene is TRBJ2-3, the V gene TRBV3-1 (or the pseudogene TRBV3-2); D uncertain. CDR1 and CDR2 (germline): LGHDT, YNNKEL (reference sequence). CDR3 size: 13 residues. Trimming took off 3 bases at V and 7 bases at J, with 11 bases between the two ends. In nucleotides, the CDR3 is TGTGCCAGCAGCCAGCAGCTGGGAAATACGCAGTATTTT. It is translated as CASSQQLGNTQYF.

The rearrangement joins TRBV7-3 to TRBJ2-5; 9 bases fit TRBD2. The CDR3 is 15 residues long. V was clipped by 4 bases and J by 5 bases; unmatched bases: 8. CDR1 SGHTA and CDR2 FQGTGA come from the germline V gene. CDR3 residues: CASSSAGGGSETQYF. CDR3 bases: TGTGCCAGCAGCTCGGCGGGAGGGGGGTCTGAGACCCAGTACTTC.

V is TRBV11-3 and J is TRBJ1-1; no firm D call. This CDR3 is built from 12 residues. In germline, CDR1 is SGHNT, CDR2 YENEEA. V dropped 3 bases and J dropped 5 bases, with 7 bases sitting between them. The CDR3 loop reads CASSFGQTEAFF. In DNA, the CDR3 is TGTGCCAGCAGCTTTGGTCAGACTGAAGCTTTCTTT.

The chain joins TRBV5-1 to TRBJ2-7, with 9 bases fitting TRBD2. Per germline, CDR1 SGHRS and CDR2 YFSETQ. The CDR3 extends over 14 amino acids. V shed 0 bases and J 5 bases; nucleotides not matched to a gene: 3. The CDR3 is CASSLGGRGDEQYF. CDR3 nucleotides: TGCGCCAGCAGCTTGGGCGGGAGGGGAGACGAGCAGTACTTC.

There are a few counts of this clone. This CDR3 reads CASSLGQNTGELFF. DNA of the CDR3: TGTGCCAGCAGCTTGGGGCAGAACACCGGGGAGCTGTTTTTT. The V and J genes are TRBV7-3 and TRBJ2-2; possible D gene TRBD1, 5 bases. CDR3 length equals 14 residues. The V gene's germline CDR1 is SGHTA and CDR2 FQGTGA. Trimming stripped 3 bases from V and 1 base from J, with 6 bases between.

This chain joins TRBV2 and TRBJ1-1; 7 bases agree with TRBD1. There are 12 residues in the CDR3. The germline V gene has CDR1 SNHLY and CDR2 FYNNEI. J was trimmed by 5 bases and V by 7 bases; bases with no gene match: 4. CDR3 protein: CASNQGQTEAFF. As DNA, the CDR3 is TGTGCCAGCAATCAGGGACAGACTGAAGCTTTCTTT. Full variable domain (remainder filled in from reference TRBV2 and TRBJ1-1): EPEVTQTPSHQVTQMGQEVILRCVPISNHLYFYWYRQILGQKVEFLVSFYNNEISEKSEIFDDQFSVERPDGSNFTLKIRSTKLEDSAMYFCASNQGQTEAFFGQGTRLTVV.

V usage is TRBV11-3 and J usage is TRBJ2-4, with 7 bases lining up with TRBD1. Trimming removed 5 bases from V and 2 bases from J; junction bases left unmatched: 3. Germline CDR1 reads SGHNT; CDR2 reads YENEEA. The CDR3 totals 14 residues. CDR3 sequence reads: CASSKGQSKNIQYF. The CDR3 coding sequence is TGTGCCAGCAGCAAGGGACAGTCCAAAAACATTCAGTACTTC.

The chain couples TRBV7-3 to TRBJ2-3, with a possible D match to TRBD1 (6 bases). V lost 2 bases and J 4 bases, leaving 16 bases between the germline ends. Germline V CDR1 and CDR2: SGHTA, FQGTGA. The CDR3 runs to 16 residues. CDR3 region: CASSLLGQPMADTQYF. CDR3 nucleotide sequence: TGTGCCAGCAGCTTACTAGGACAGCCCATGGCAGATACGCAGTATTTT.

Worth noting for this clone: This sample also contains other DNA sequences that code for the same CDR3. The chain combines TRBV18 with TRBJ2-1; TRBD2 matches at 7 bases. Germline V gene sequence: CDR1 KGHSH, CDR2 LQKENI. This CDR3 is 14 amino acids long. V shed 3 bases and J 1 base; nucleotides not matched to a gene: 0. CDR3 sequence (DNA): TGTGCCAGCTCACCCGGGGGGTCCTACAATGAGCAGTTCTTC. It codes for CASSPGGSYNEQFF.

Only a few counts were recorded for this clone. This chain links TRBV9 with TRBJ1-4; 9 bases align to TRBD1. After removal of 3 bases from V and 8 bases from J, the junction contained 11 bases not matched to a gene. CDR1 is SGDLS and CDR2 is YYNGEE in the germline V gene. The CDR3 has 16 residues. CDR3 nucleotide sequence: TGTGCCAGCAGCGCGGGACAGGGAATAGAGGGGGAAAAACTGTTTTTT. The encoded protein is CASSAGQGIEGEKLFF.

CDR3 amino acids: CASSLLVISTDTQYF. CDR3 DNA: TGTGCCAGCAGCCTACTAGTCATCAGCACAGATACGCAGTATTTT. The V gene is TRBV11-2, the J gene TRBJ2-3; D is possibly TRBD2 (5 bases). The CDR3 covers 15 residues. The ends were cut back, 5 bases at V and 0 bases at J, with 12 bases in the middle. CDR1 is SGHAT, CDR2 FQNNGV, per germline.

The chain links TRBV27 to TRBJ2-7; 9 bases fit TRBD1. The V segment lost 5 bases and the J segment 6 bases; nucleotides outside the gene matches: 8. Per the germline V gene, CDR1 is MNHEY and CDR2 is SMNVEV (reference sequence). The CDR3 runs 14 residues. In DNA form, the CDR3 reads TGTGCCAGCAGTACCCGGACAGGGGCTGCCGAGCAGTACTTC. The encoded protein is CASSTRTGAAEQYF.

The V gene is TRBV30, the J gene TRBJ2-5; no clear D. The V end lost 0 bases, the J end lost 2 bases, and 4 bases lay between the germline ends. The V gene's germline CDR1 is GTSNPN and CDR2 SVGIG (reference sequence). This CDR3 is 12 amino acids long. As DNA, the CDR3 is TGTGCCTGGAGTGTACAGCAAGAGACCCAGTACTTC. It yields the protein CAWSVQQETQYF.

The chain recombines TRBV5-4 with TRBJ2-5; D possibly corresponds to TRBD2 (6 bases). V was pared by 1 base and J by 9 bases, with 16 bases between. CDR1 is SGHNT and CDR2 is YYREEE in the germline V gene (reference sequence). The CDR3 has 14 amino acids. Here the CDR3 reads CASSLRRGDGAQYF. CDR3 nucleotides: TGTGCCAGCAGCTTGAGGCGGGGAGACGGGGCCCAGTACTTC.

V usage is TRBV11-2 and J usage is TRBJ2-5; D uncertain. The CDR3 totals 12 residues. Germline assignment: CDR1 SGHAT and CDR2 FQNNGV. Trimming shortened V by 3 bases and J by 5 bases, and 7 bases separated the two germline ends. Here the CDR3 reads CASSFASETQYF. CDR3 coding DNA: TGTGCCAGCAGCTTCGCAAGTGAGACCCAGTACTTC. Complete variable domain (other parts from reference TRBV11-2 and TRBJ2-5): EAGVAQSPRYKIIEKRQSVAFWCNPISGHATLYWYQQILGQGPKLLIQFQNNGVVDDSQLPKDRFSAERLKGVDSTLKIQPAKLEDSAVYLCASSFASETQYFGPGTRLLVL.

The rearrangement joins TRBV5-4 to TRBJ2-7, with 9 bases matching TRBD1. The V gene end was trimmed by 4 bases and the J gene end by 4 bases; junction bases not matched to a gene: 9. From germline, CDR1 is SGHNT and CDR2 YYREEE (reference sequence). CDR3 length: 15 amino acids. The CDR3 reads CASSMTGQGVYEQYF. CDR3 in DNA: TGTGCCAGCAGCATGACGGGACAGGGAGTTTACGAGCAGTACTTC.

This clone was counted only a few times. V and J are TRBV5-1 and TRBJ2-1, with 11 bases lining up with TRBD2. The CDR3 is 15 residues long. CDR1 and CDR2 (germline): SGHRS, YFSETQ. V lost 6 bases to trimming and J lost 9 bases; unmatched junction nucleotides: 11. CDR3 in amino acids: CASIPGTSGLSEQFF. CDR3 in DNA: TGCGCCAGCATCCCCGGGACTAGCGGTCTGAGTGAGCAGTTCTTC.

This sequence joins TRBV10-3 and TRBJ1-2; no clear D. In germline, CDR1 is ENHRY, CDR2 SYGVKD. The CDR3 runs 14 residues. Trimming shortened V by 4 bases and J by 2 bases, and 11 bases separated the two germline ends. The CDR3, as DNA: TGTGCCATCAGTGTCGGCCGAGGGAACTATGGCTACACCTTC. It codes for CAISVGRGNYGYTF.